This TCR beta chain stems from a study of shared clonotypes between healthy human individuals. The CDR3 covers 17 residues. The V segment lost 3 bases and the J segment 1 base; nucleotides outside the gene matches: 6. CDR1 and CDR2 from the germline V gene are SGDLS and YYNGEE. Some clones are missing from TCRdb's copy, which holds only in-frame ones; the method was immunoSEQ multiplex PCR. The data contain around 690,000 clones, about nine tenths of them singletons. What was sequenced was memory CD8+ T cells from PBMCs. Subset given: CD45RO+ cells pooled with CCR7-negative TemRA cells. This rearrangement joins TRBV9 to TRBJ2-1; 11 nucleotides agree with TRBD2. The receptor comes from a young man in good health. Some clones in this sample may be carry-over from other donors' samples. The CDR3 here is CASSDTSGSRSYNEQFF. The CDR3 bases are TGTGCCAGCAGCGACACTAGCGGGAGTCGTTCCTACAATGAGCAGTTCTTC.